A selection of T cell receptor beta chains follows, all from one sample in a study of shared clonotypes between healthy human individuals. Some clones are missing from TCRdb's copy, which holds only in-frame ones; the method was immunoSEQ multiplex PCR. Of just over 2,000,000 clones listed, 90% to 95% are singletons. The sequenced sample consisted of naive CD4+ T cells sorted from blood. The receptors here all came from a man in his late teens or twenties in good health. Each CDR3 is given with its conserved first and last residue. The D gene is left open where the match is weak. Size values are once, few and many counts, or a class for expanded clones, and some rows have none.

v_call,j_call,cdr3_length,clone_size,d_call,cdr3_nt,cdr3_aa
TRBV11-2,TRBJ1-4,17,.,.,TGTGCCAGCAGCTCTACCGGGGACAAAGCAACTAATGAAAAACTGTTTTTT,CASSSTGDKATNEKLFF
TRBV5-1,TRBJ2-5,16,.,TRBD2,TGCGCCAGCAGCTTGGGAGAACTAGCGGGAGTAAGAGCCCAGTACTTC,CASSLGELAGVRAQYF
TRBV10-1,TRBJ2-5,13,.,.,TGCGCCAGCAGTGACAGACAGCAAGAGACCCAGTACTTC,CASSDRQQETQYF
TRBV4-1,TRBJ2-2,15,.,.,TGCGCCAGCACCAAGAATTCCGAAGCCACCGGGGAGCTGTTTTTT,CASTKNSEATGELFF
TRBV6-5,TRBJ1-4,16,.,.,TGTGCCAGCAGTTACTCGAGCGCATCCGGAAATGAAAAACTGTTTTTT,CASSYSSASGNEKLFF
TRBV4-1,TRBJ1-4,19,.,.,TGCGCCAGCAGCCAAGAGGGCAGGCAGGGCGACGAGACTAATGAAAAACTGTTTTTT,CASSQEGRQGDETNEKLFF
TRBV14,TRBJ1-6,13,.,.,TGTGCCAGCAGCCCAGATAGGGCCTCACCCCTCCACTTT,CASSPDRASPLHF
TRBV6-1,TRBJ2-7,13,.,TRBD2,TGTGCCAGCAGGCCAGCGGGGGCCTACGAGCAGTACTTC,CASRPAGAYEQYF
TRBV20-1,TRBJ1-3,11,.,.,TGCAGTGCTAGAGAGGTTAACACCATATATTTT,CSAREVNTIYF
TRBV28,TRBJ1-1,11,.,.,TGTGCCAGCAGTTTGGGTGGAATAACTTTCTTT,CASSLGGITFF
TRBV5-1,TRBJ2-1,16,once,.,TGCGCCAGCAGCGGAGGACAGTTGAGCTCCTACAATGAGCAGTTCTTC,CASSGGQLSSYNEQFF
TRBV10-1,TRBJ1-6,13,few,.,TGCGCCAGCAGTGAGAGGGGTGGTTCACCCCTCCACTTT,CASSERGGSPLHF
TRBV6-1,TRBJ1-6,13,.,.,TGTGCCAGCACCCCCGGGAGTCATTCACCCCTCCACTTT,CASTPGSHSPLHF
TRBV11-2,TRBJ2-6,18,.,.,TGTGCCAGCAGGACGGCACTGAGGGTCCGCTCTGGGGCCAACGTCCTGACTTTC,CASRTALRVRSGANVLTF
TRBV19,TRBJ1-4,12,.,.,TGTGCCAGTAGTACCGGGGAGGAAAAACTGTTTTTT,CASSTGEEKLFF
TRBV10-2,TRBJ2-5,14,.,TRBD2,TGCGCCAGCAGTGACCTTAGCGGGGATGAGACCCAGTACTTC,CASSDLSGDETQYF
TRBV2,TRBJ1-6,13,.,.,TGTGCCAGCACGTCGGGGGCCAATTCACCCCTCCACTTT,CASTSGANSPLHF
TRBV6-1,TRBJ2-7,17,.,TRBD2,TGTGCCAGCAGTGTAGGACTAGCGGGAGCCCTCACTTACGAGCAGTACTTC,CASSVGLAGALTYEQYF
TRBV13,TRBJ2-7,16,.,TRBD1,TGTGCCAGCAGCTTTCGACAGGGGATATACTCCTACGAGCAGTACTTC,CASSFRQGIYSYEQYF
TRBV30,TRBJ1-4,13,once,.,TGTGCCTGGAGTGTACGTCAGGGCGAAAAACTGTTTTTT,CAWSVRQGEKLFF
TRBV28,TRBJ2-5,11,.,.,TGTGCCAGCGGGCGCCAAGAGACCCAGTACTTC,CASGRQETQYF
TRBV10-1,TRBJ2-7,15,.,TRBD2,TGCGCCAGCAGTGAGGCTAGCGGGGCACTCTACGAGCAGTACTTC,CASSEASGALYEQYF
TRBV30,TRBJ1-2,14,.,TRBD1,TGTGCCAGCAGCTCGGGACAGGGTGGCTATGGCTACACCTTC,CASSSGQGGYGYTF
TRBV14,TRBJ2-5,17,once,TRBD2,TGTGCCAGCAGTGTAAGGACGAAAGGGACTAGCTGGGAGACCCAGTACTTC,CASSVRTKGTSWETQYF
TRBV28,TRBJ2-7,15,.,.,TGTGCCAGCAGCCCGGGACATACTAGCTCCTACGAGCAGTACTTC,CASSPGHTSSYEQYF
TRBV30,TRBJ2-3,13,.,.,TGTGCCTGGAGTAGAGTTGCAGCAGATACGCAGTATTTT,CAWSRVAADTQYF
TRBV6-1,TRBJ1-4,14,.,.,TGTGCCAGCAGTGAAGTCAGGGGAAATGAAAAACTGTTTTTT,CASSEVRGNEKLFF
TRBV7-8,TRBJ2-7,17,.,.,TGTGCCAGCAGCTTAGTCTCCCTAGCGCCAAGCTCCTACGAGCAGTACTTC,CASSLVSLAPSSYEQYF
TRBV14,TRBJ2-7,15,.,.,TGTGCCAGCAGCCTCAGGGGTCCGGTGCTCTACGAGCAGTACTTC,CASSLRGPVLYEQYF
TRBV13,TRBJ1-5,14,.,.,TGTGCCAGCAGCTCAGGGACGGGCAATCAGCCCCAGCATTTT,CASSSGTGNQPQHF
TRBV9,TRBJ2-1,15,.,TRBD2,TGTGCCAGCAGCGCCTCCGGGACTACCAACAATGAGCAGTTCTTC,CASSASGTTNNEQFF
TRBV7-2,TRBJ2-7,15,.,TRBD2,TGTGCCAGCAGCTTAGCAGCGGGAGGTACCTACGAGCAGTACTTC,CASSLAAGGTYEQYF
TRBV28,TRBJ2-3,13,.,.,TGTGCCAGCTGGGACACGAGCACAGATACGCAGTATTTT,CASWDTSTDTQYF
TRBV6-5,TRBJ1-1,13,.,TRBD1,TGTGCCAGCAGTTACAGGGGGCCCACTGAAGCTTTCTTT,CASSYRGPTEAFF
TRBV19,TRBJ1-6,14,.,.,TGTGCCAGTAGTCATGGACAGCCTAATTCACCCCTCCACTTT,CASSHGQPNSPLHF
TRBV5-1,TRBJ2-7,14,.,TRBD2,TGCGCCAGCAGCGGCACTAGCGGCTCCTACGAGCAGTACTTC,CASSGTSGSYEQYF
TRBV30,TRBJ2-7,13,.,.,TGTGCCTGGAGTGTGAACAGGAACTACGAGCAGTACTTC,CAWSVNRNYEQYF
TRBV5-4,TRBJ1-1,15,.,.,TGTGCCAGCAGCCTGAGACAGAACCTGAACACTGAAGCTTTCTTT,CASSLRQNLNTEAFF
TRBV28,TRBJ2-7,16,.,.,TGTGCCAGCAGCCAGACCAGGGGCCCCAGCTCCTACGAGCAGTACTTC,CASSQTRGPSSYEQYF
TRBV2,TRBJ1-5,15,.,TRBD1,TGTGCCAGCAGTGCTTTGGGACAGGGCGGGCAGCCCCAGCATTTT,CASSALGQGGQPQHF